The T cell receptor beta chain under discussion was sequenced for a study of blood T cell repertoires in COVID-19. Individuals drawn from about two dozen US areas were roughly 18 to 95 years old. This CDR3 is built from 15 residues. The V and J ends lost 2 bases and 7 bases respectively, with 13 bases between them. Per the germline V gene, CDR1 is SGDLS and CDR2 is YYNGEE. Original analysis: Estimation of nucleated cell counts relied on the amplification of reference gene primers. Clones were read by immunoSEQ multiplex PCR, and TCRdb kept only the in-frame ones, dropping some. That table furnishes V, J and clone size, whereas the DNA furnished D and trimming. The sample comprises around 150,000 clones, 88% of which are singletons, and 5% to 8.5% rests with the top ten.

The V gene is TRBV9, the J gene TRBJ1-6; a possible D gene is TRBD1 (6 bases). This receptor was taken from a woman aged 50 to 60 who had recovered from COVID-19. Sequencing was performed on PBMCs or T cells enriched from blood (not recorded which). CDR3 coding DNA: TGTGCCAGCAGCGTTGGGAAAGGGGGAAATTCACCCCTCCACTTT. Amino acid sequence: CASSVGKGGNSPLHF.